The 19 T cell receptor beta chains presented below share a single source sample, sequenced in a study of sequential checkpoint blockade in melanoma. Treatment specified: randomized to nivolumab then ipilimumab (arm A) or the reverse (arm B). TCRdb keeps only in-frame clones here, not all; method: immunoSEQ multiplex PCR. The sample carries 25,000 to 35,000 clones, over 80% recorded once. Source: CD8+ T cells sorted from blood (inferred from file names), taken from a patient given nivolumab and ipilimumab in sequence. The origin of the receptors is a human donor with melanoma.

By sample share, this clone is medium-sized. The rearrangement uses TRBV4-1 and TRBJ1-3, with 9 bases that match TRBD1. V lost 4 bases to trimming and J lost 4 bases; unmatched junction nucleotides: 2. CDR3 size: 14 residues. The V gene's germline CDR1 is MGHRA and CDR2 YSYEKL. CDR3 loop: CASSRGQGGNTIYF. The CDR3 DNA reads as TGCGCCAGCAGCCGCGGACAGGGGGGAAACACCATATATTTT.

V gene TRBV28 combines with J gene TRBJ2-7; TRBD1 aligns across 12 bases. CDR1 and CDR2 from the germline V gene are MDHEN and SYDVKM. The CDR3 contains 18 residues. The V gene end was trimmed by 3 bases and the J gene end by 2 bases; junction bases not matched to a gene: 11. This CDR3 reads CASSLGTGGMATPYEQYF. The DNA of the CDR3 is TGTGCCAGCAGTTTGGGGACAGGGGGCATGGCGACGCCCTACGAGCAGTACTTC.

The genes are TRBV15 and TRBJ1-3; the D is unclear. In germline, CDR1 is LNHNV, CDR2 YYDKDF (reference sequence). The V end was cut by 5 bases, the J end by 0 bases, with 8 bases between. There are 14 residues in the CDR3. The CDR3 DNA is TGTGCCACCAGCGCAGACAACTCTGGAAACACCATATATTTT. It encodes CATSADNSGNTIYF.

The genes are TRBV7-2 and TRBJ2-7; D not certain. The germline V and J ends were trimmed by 1 base and 0 bases, with 7 bases remaining between them. This CDR3 has 14 amino acids. Germline V gives CDR1 SGHTA, CDR2 FQGNSA. The CDR3: CASSLGGNSYEQYF. CDR3 bases: TGTGCCAGCAGCTTAGGCGGCAACTCCTACGAGCAGTACTTC.

This clone was counted a single time. The chain uses TRBV27 and TRBJ2-1; D might be TRBD2 (6 bases). The CDR3 loop spans 14 amino acids. V was trimmed by 3 bases and J by 4 bases, leaving 10 bases between them. CDR1 MNHEY and CDR2 SMNVEV come from the germline V gene (reference sequence). The CDR3 sequence is CASSLGGAYNEQFF. CDR3 DNA sequence: TGTGCCAGCAGTTTGGGCGGGGCTTACAATGAGCAGTTCTTC.

The gene calls are TRBV10-3 and TRBJ1-1; maybe TRBD1 (5 bases). The V end lost 8 bases, the J end lost 2 bases, and 15 bases lay between the germline ends. CDR3 length: 14 amino acids. Germline values: CDR1 ENHRY, CDR2 SYGVKD. DNA for the CDR3: TGTGCCATCGCGGAAAGCAGGGCAAACACTGAAGCTTTCTTT. Its translation is CAIAESRANTEAFF.

This chain links TRBV7-8 with TRBJ2-7, with TRBD2 as a possible D gene (5 bases). Germline V gives CDR1 SGHVS, CDR2 FQNEAQ. V was pared by 5 bases and J by 2 bases, with 10 bases between. This CDR3 has 13 amino acids. CDR3 in DNA: TGTGCCAGCAGCCCACCCGGGACCTACGAGCAGTACTTC. This encodes CASSPPGTYEQYF.

The chain has TRBV28 and TRBJ1-1; D is undetermined. With 6 bases removed from V and 5 bases from J, the gap between germline ends came to 16 bases. The length of the CDR3 is 14 residues. CDR1 and CDR2 (germline): MDHEN, SYDVKM. The DNA for the CDR3 is TGTGCCAGCAGCCCAATCGACACGGGGACTGAAGCTTTCTTT. This sequence encodes CASSPIDTGTEAFF.

The chain joins TRBV5-1 to TRBJ2-7; 7 bases align to TRBD1. CDR1 and CDR2 (germline): SGHRS, YFSETQ. The J segment lost 0 bases and the V segment lost 2 bases, leaving 2 bases of the junction unmatched. This CDR3 contains 14 residues. As DNA, the CDR3 is TGCGCCAGCAGCTTCGGGACAGACTCCTACGAGCAGTACTTC. It is translated as CASSFGTDSYEQYF. Full variable domain (outside the CDR3, taken from reference TRBV5-1 and TRBJ2-7): KAGVTQTPRYLIKTRGQQVTLSCSPISGHRSVSWYQQTPGQGLQFLFEYFSETQRNKGNFPGRFSGRQFSNSRSEMNVSTLELGDSALYLCASSFGTDSYEQYFGPGTRLTVT.

The V gene is TRBV4-3, the J gene TRBJ2-7; 9 bases match TRBD2. The CDR3 extends over 17 amino acids. After removal of 0 bases from V and 9 bases from J, the junction contained 15 bases not matched to a gene. Germline values: CDR1 LGHNA, CDR2 YSLEER. CDR3 sequence (DNA): TGCGCCAGCAGCCAAGAACCTCGGACTAGCGAGGGACAGCGGCAGTACTTC. This codes for CASSQEPRTSEGQRQYF.

The gene calls are TRBV7-9 and TRBJ2-1; D uncertain. This CDR3 has 13 amino acids. V dropped 4 bases and J dropped 8 bases, with 12 bases sitting between them. The germline gives CDR1 SEHNR, CDR2 FQNEAQ (reference sequence). The CDR3 DNA follows: TGTGCCAGCAGCTATCTCCAGGTAGATGAGCAGTTCTTC. Translating it yields CASSYLQVDEQFF.

Remarks on this clone: In this CDR3 the conserved last residue, phenylalanine or tryptophan, is missing, so a read error is likely. It is unclear where the CDR3 begins or ends on the DNA, so no DNA is shown, and the CDR3 is as TCRdb lists it. The genes are TRBV21-1 and TRBJ2-7; no check of the table's D call, TRBD1, against the DNA was made. TRBV21-1 is termed a pseudogene. 10 amino acids form the CDR3, both terminal residues included. The CDR3 region is CASSCAPTGY.

This clone was seen only once. The rearrangement uses TRBV28 and TRBJ1-5; no definite D call. Germline CDR1 is MDHEN and CDR2 is SYDVKM. The CDR3 runs to 17 residues. V lost 6 bases, J lost 3 bases, and 21 bases lay in between. The CDR3 bases are TGTGCCAGCAGAGACATGACCCAGGATATATTCAATCAGCCCCAGCATTTT. It is translated as CASRDMTQDIFNQPQHF.

This rearrangement joins TRBV7-9 to TRBJ2-1, with 9 positions matching TRBD2. Germline CDR1 is SEHNR and CDR2 is FQNEAQ (reference sequence). The CDR3 has 16 residues. Trimming took 2 bases from V and 7 from J; bases not matched to a gene: 9. The CDR3 DNA is TGTGCCAGCAGCTTATCCGGGACTAGCAGACGTAATGAGCAGTTCTTC. This translates into CASSLSGTSRRNEQFF.

The chain couples TRBV2 to TRBJ2-1; possible D gene TRBD2, 5 bases. The germline V gene encodes CDR1 SNHLY and CDR2 FYNNEI. The CDR3 spans 13 residues. The germline V and J ends were trimmed by 5 bases and 8 bases, with 13 bases remaining between them. The CDR3 sequence is CASSIGSSHEQFF. Written as DNA, the CDR3 is TGTGCCAGCAGTATAGGCTCTAGCCATGAGCAGTTCTTC.

The genes are TRBV30 and TRBJ2-7, with 11 bases aligning to TRBD1. The V gene end was trimmed by 0 bases and the J gene end by 3 bases; junction bases not matched to a gene: 19. Germline V lookup: CDR1 GTSNPN, CDR2 SVGIG (reference sequence). The CDR3 runs to 20 residues. CDR3 sequence reads: CAWSVVRTGGEWANFYEQYF. For the CDR3, the DNA is TGTGCCTGGAGTGTAGTCAGGACAGGGGGCGAGTGGGCTAATTTCTACGAGCAGTACTTC.

The chain links TRBV9 to TRBJ2-7; TRBD2 matches 11 bases. V was clipped by 5 bases and J by 4 bases; unmatched bases: 2. CDR3 length: 13 amino acids. Germline V lookup: CDR1 SGDLS, CDR2 YYNGEE. CDR3 in amino acids: CASSLAGGYEQYF. Here the CDR3 DNA reads TGTGCCAGCAGTTTAGCGGGGGGGTACGAGCAGTACTTC.

The chain is built from TRBV28 and TRBJ1-5, with 8 bases lining up with TRBD1. With V trimmed by 6 bases and J by 1 base, 8 bases remained unmatched. The CDR3 has 16 amino acids. From germline, CDR1 is MDHEN and CDR2 SYDVKM. The CDR3 DNA reads as TGTGCCAGCAGAACGCGGACAGGGACAAGCAATCAGCCCCAGCATTTT. Translated, it gives CASRTRTGTSNQPQHF.

The V gene is TRBV19, the J gene TRBJ1-2, with D maybe TRBD1 (6 bases). Trimming removed 8 bases at V and 2 bases at J, with 12 bases between. The CDR3 runs 13 residues. Germline V gives CDR1 LNHDA, CDR2 SQIVND (reference sequence). CDR3 nucleotides: TGTGCCAGTGTACAGGGTTACAACTATGGCTACACCTTC. It translates to CASVQGYNYGYTF.